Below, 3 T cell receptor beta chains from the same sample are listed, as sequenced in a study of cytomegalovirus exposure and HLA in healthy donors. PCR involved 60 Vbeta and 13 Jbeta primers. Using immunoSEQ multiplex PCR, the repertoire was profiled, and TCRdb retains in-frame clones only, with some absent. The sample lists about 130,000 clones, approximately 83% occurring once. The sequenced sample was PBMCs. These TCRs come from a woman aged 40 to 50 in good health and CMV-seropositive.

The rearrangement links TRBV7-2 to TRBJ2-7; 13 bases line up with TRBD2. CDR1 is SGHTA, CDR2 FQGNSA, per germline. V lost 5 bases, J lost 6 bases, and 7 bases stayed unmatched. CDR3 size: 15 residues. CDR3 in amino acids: CASSPLAGGVGEQYF. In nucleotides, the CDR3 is TGTGCCAGCAGCCCACTAGCGGGAGGGGTGGGCGAGCAGTACTTC.

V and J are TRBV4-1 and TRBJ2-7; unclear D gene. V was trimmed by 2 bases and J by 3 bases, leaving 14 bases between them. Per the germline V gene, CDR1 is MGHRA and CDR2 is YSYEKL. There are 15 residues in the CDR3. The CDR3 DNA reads TGCGCCAGCAGCCAACTGATTGGGCAGTTCTACGAGCAGTACTTC. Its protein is CASSQLIGQFYEQYF.

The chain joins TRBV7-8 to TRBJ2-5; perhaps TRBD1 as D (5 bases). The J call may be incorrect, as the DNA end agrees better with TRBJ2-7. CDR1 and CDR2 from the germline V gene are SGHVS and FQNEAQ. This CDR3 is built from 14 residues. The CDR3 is CASSLLQGGYEQYF. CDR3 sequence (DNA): TGTGCCAGCAGCTTATTGCAGGGTGGGTACGAGCAGTACTTC.